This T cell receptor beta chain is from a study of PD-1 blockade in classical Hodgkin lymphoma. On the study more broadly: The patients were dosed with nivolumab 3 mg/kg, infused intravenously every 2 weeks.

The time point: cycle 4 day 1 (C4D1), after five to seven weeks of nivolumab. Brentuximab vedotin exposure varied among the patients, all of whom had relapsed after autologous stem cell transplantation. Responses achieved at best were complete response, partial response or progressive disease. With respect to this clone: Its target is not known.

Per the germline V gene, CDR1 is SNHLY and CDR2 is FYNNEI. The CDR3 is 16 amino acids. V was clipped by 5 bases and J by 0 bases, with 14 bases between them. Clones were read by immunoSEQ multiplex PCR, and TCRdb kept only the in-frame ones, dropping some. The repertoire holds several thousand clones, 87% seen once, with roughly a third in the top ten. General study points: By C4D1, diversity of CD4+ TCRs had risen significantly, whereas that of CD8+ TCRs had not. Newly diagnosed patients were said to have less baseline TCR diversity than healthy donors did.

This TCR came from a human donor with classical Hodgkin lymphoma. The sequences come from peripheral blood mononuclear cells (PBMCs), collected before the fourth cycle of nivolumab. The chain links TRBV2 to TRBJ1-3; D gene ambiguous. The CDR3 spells CASSKVRASSGNTIYF. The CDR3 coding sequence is TGTGCCAGCAGTAAAGTGAGAGCGAGCTCTGGAAACACCATATATTTT.